The present T cell receptor beta chain was sequenced within a study of cytotoxic CD8 clonotypes in ibrutinib-treated CLL. Study-wide context: Mean values per sample were around 270,000 productive templates and 94,082 productive rearrangements. Points from the study as a whole: At progression, clonality fell back toward baseline after rising at ibrutinib response.

The CDR3 has 13 residues. Germline-derived CDR1 and CDR2 are SEHNR and FQNEAQ (reference sequence). V was clipped by 3 bases and J by 6 bases, with 12 bases between them. Profiled with immunoSEQ multiplex PCR; TCRdb holds only in-frame clones, not every one. This sample has a few hundred thousand clones; around four fifths occur once, and the top ten carry 6.5% to 8%. A note on this clone: Antigen: not known.

The clonotype originates from a human donor with chronic lymphocytic leukemia. The rearrangement joins TRBV7-9 to TRBJ2-7; D is undetermined. The sample consisted of PBMCs, taken before ibrutinib treatment. The CDR3 loop is CASSFGADVEQYF. The CDR3 DNA sequence: TGTGCCAGCAGCTTTGGTGCGGACGTCGAGCAGTACTTC.